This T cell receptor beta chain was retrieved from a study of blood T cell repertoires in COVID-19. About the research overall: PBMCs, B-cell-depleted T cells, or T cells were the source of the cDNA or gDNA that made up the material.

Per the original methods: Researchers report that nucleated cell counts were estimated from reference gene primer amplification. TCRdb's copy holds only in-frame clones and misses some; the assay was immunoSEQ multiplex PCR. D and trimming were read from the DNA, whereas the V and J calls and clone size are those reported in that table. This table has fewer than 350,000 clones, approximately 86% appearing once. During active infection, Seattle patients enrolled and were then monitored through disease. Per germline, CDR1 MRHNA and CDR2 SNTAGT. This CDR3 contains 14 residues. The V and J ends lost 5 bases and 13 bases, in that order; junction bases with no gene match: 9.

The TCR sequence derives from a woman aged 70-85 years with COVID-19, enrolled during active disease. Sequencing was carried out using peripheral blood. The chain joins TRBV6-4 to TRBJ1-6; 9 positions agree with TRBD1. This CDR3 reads CASSPGTGSFPLHF. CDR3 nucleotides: TGTGCCAGCAGTCCCGGGACAGGGAGTTTCCCCCTCCACTTT.